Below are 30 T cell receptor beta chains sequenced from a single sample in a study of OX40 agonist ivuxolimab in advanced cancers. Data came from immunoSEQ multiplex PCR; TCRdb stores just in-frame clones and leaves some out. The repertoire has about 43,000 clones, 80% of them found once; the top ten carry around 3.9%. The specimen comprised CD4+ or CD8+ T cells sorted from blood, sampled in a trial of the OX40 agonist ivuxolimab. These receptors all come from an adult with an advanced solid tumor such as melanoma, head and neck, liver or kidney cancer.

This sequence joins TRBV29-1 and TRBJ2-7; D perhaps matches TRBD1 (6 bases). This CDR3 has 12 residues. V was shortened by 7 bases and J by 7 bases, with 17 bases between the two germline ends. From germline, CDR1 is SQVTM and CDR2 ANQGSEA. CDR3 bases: TGCAGCGCGACAGGCCGGTCGGAGGAGCAGTACTTC. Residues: CSATGRSEEQYF.

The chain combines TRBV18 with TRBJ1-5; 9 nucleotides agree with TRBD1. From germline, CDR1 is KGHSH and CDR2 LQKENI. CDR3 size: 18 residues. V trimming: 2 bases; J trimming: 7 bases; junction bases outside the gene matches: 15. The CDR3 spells CASSPAVIGTGLRQPQHF. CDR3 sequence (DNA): TGTGCCAGCTCACCAGCTGTAATAGGGACAGGGTTACGACAGCCCCAGCATTTT.

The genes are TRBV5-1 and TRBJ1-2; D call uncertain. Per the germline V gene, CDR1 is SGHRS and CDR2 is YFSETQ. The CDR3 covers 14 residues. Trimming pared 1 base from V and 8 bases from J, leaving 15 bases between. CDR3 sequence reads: CASSLQYAPQGYTF. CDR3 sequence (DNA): TGCGCCAGCAGCTTGCAGTATGCCCCGCAGGGCTACACCTTC.

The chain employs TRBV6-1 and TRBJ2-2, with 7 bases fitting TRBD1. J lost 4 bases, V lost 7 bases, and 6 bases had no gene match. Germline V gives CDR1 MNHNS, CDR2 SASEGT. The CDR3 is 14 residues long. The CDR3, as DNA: TGTGCCAGCATTCCGACAGGGCTCACCGGGGAGCTGTTTTTT. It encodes CASIPTGLTGELFF.

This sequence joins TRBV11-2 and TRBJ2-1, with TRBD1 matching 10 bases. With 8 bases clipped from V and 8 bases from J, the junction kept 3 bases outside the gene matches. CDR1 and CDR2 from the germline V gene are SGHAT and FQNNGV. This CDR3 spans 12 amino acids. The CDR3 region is CASWTGGDEQFF. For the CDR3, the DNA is TGTGCCAGCTGGACAGGGGGTGATGAGCAGTTCTTC.

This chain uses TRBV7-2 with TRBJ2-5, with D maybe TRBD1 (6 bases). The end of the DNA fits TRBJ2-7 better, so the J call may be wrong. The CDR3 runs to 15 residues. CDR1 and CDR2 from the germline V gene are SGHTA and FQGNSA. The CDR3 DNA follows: TGTGCCAGCAGCCCAGGACAGTCCTATTTAAACGAGCAGTACTTC. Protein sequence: CASSPGQSYLNEQYF.

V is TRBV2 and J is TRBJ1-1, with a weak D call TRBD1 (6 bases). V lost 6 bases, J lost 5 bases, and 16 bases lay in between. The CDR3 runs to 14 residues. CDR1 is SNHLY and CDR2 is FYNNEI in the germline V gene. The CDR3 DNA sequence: TGTGCCAGCAGCCTTAGGGACATGAGTACTGAAGCTTTCTTT. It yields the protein CASSLRDMSTEAFF.

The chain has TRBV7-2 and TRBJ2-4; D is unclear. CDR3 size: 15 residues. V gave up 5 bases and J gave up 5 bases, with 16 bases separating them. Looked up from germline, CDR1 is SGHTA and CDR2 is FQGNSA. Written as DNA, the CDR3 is TGTGCCAGCAGCCCCCCGGGCATCCAGGAAAACATTCAGTACTTC. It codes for CASSPPGIQENIQYF.

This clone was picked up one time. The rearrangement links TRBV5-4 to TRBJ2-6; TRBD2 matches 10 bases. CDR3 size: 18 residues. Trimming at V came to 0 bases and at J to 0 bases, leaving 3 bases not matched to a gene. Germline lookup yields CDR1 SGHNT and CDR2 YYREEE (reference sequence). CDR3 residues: CASSLAGTSDSGANVLTF. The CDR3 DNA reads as TGTGCCAGCAGCTTGGCCGGGACTAGCGACTCTGGGGCCAACGTCCTGACTTTC.

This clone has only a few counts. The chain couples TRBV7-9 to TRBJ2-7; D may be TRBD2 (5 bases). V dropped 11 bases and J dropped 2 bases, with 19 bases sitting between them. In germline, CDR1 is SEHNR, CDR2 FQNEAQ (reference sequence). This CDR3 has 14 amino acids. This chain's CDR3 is CAVTERDRAYEQYF. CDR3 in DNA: TGTGCCGTCACGGAACGGGATAGGGCCTACGAGCAGTACTTC.

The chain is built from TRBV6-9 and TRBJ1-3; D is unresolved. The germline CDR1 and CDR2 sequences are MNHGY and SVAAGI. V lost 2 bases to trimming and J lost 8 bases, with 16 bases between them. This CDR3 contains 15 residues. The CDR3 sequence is CASSYREKKDDTIYF. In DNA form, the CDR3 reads TGTGCCAGCAGTTATAGGGAGAAGAAGGATGACACCATATATTTT.

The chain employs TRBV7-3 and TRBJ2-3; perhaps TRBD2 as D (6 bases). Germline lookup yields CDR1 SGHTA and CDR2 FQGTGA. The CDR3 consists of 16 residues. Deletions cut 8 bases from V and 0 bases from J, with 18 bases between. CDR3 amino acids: CASAGGTRTSTDTQYF. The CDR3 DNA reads TGTGCCAGCGCTGGGGGGACTCGCACAAGCACAGATACGCAGTATTTT.

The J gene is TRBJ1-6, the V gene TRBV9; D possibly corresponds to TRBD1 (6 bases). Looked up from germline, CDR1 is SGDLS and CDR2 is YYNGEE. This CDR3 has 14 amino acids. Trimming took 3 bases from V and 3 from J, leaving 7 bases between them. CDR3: CASSADSYNSPLHF. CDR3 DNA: TGTGCCAGCAGCGCGGACAGCTATAATTCACCCCTCCACTTT.

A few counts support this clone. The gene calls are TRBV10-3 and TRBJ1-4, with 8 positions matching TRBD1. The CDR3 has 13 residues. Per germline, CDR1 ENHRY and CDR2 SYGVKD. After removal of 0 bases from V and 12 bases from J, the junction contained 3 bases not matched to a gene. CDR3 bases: TGTGCCATCAGTGAGTCGACAGGGGTTCAACTGTTTTTT. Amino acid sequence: CAISESTGVQLFF.

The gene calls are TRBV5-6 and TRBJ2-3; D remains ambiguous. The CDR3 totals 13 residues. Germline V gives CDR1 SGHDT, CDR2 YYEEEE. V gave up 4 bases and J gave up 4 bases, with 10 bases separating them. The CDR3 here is CASSPDKSDTQYF. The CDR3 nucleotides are TGTGCCAGCAGCCCTGACAAGTCAGATACGCAGTATTTT. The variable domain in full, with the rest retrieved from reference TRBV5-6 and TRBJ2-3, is DAGVTQSPTHLIKTRGQQVTLRCSPKSGHDTVSWYQQALGQGPQFIFQYYEEEERQRGNFPDRFSGHQFPNYSSELNVNALLLGDSALYLCASSPDKSDTQYFGPGTRLTVL.

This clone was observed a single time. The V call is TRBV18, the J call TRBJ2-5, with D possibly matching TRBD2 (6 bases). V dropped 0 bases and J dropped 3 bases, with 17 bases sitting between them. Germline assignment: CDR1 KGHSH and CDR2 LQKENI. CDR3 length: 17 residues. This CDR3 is CASSPPGLGGTKETQYF. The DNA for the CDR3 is TGTGCCAGCTCACCACCGGGGCTTGGCGGGACGAAAGAGACCCAGTACTTC.

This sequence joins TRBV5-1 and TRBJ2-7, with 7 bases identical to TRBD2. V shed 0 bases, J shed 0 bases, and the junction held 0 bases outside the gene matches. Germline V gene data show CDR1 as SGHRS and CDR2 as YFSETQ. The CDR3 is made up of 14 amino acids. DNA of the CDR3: TGCGCCAGCAGCTTGGGGGACTACTCCTACGAGCAGTACTTC. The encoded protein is CASSLGDYSYEQYF. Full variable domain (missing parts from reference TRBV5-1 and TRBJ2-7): KAGVTQTPRYLIKTRGQQVTLSCSPISGHRSVSWYQQTPGQGLQFLFEYFSETQRNKGNFPGRFSGRQFSNSRSEMNVSTLELGDSALYLCASSLGDYSYEQYFGPGTRLTVT.

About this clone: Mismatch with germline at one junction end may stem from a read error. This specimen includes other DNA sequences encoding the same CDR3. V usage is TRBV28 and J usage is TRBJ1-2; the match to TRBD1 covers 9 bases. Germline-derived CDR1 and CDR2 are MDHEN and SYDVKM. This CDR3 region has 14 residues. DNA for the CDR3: TGCGCCAGCAGTCCAGGGGGACAGGGATATGGCTACACCTTC. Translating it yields CASSPGGQGYGYTF.

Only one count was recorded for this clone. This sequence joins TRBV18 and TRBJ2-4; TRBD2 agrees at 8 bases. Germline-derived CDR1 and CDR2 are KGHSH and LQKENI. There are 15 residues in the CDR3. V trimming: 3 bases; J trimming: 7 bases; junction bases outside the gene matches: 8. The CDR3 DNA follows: TGTGCCAGCTCACCGCGGGAGGATCCAAGGAACATTCAGTACTTC. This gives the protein CASSPREDPRNIQYF.

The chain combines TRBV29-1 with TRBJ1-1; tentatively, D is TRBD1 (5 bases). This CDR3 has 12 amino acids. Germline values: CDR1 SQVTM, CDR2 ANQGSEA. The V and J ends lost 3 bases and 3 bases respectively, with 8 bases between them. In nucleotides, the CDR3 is TGCAGCGTTGATGGGGGGGACACTGAAGCTTTCTTT. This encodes CSVDGGDTEAFF.

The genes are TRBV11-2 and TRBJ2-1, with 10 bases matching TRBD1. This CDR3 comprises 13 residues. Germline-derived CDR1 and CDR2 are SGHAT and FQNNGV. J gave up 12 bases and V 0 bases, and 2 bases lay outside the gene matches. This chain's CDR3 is CASSLDGQGGQFF. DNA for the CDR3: TGTGCCAGCAGCTTAGATGGACAGGGGGGGCAGTTCTTC.

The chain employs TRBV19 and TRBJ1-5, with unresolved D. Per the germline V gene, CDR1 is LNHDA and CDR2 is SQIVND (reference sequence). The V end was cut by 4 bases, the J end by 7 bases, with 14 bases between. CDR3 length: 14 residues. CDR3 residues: CASSNPDHGQPQHF. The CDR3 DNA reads TGTGCCAGTAGTAATCCCGACCACGGACAGCCCCAGCATTTT.

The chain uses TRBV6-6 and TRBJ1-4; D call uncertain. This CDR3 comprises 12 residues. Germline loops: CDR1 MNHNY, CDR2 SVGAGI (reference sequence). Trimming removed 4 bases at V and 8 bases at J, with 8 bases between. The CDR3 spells CASSFMVEKLFF. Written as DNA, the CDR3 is TGTGCCAGCAGTTTTATGGTGGAAAAACTGTTTTTT.

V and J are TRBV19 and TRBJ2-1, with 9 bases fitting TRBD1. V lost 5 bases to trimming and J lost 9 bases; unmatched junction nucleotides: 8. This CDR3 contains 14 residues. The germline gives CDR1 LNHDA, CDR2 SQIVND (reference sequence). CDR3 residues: CASSPQQGAREQFF. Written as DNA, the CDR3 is TGTGCCAGTAGTCCTCAACAGGGGGCTCGTGAGCAGTTCTTC. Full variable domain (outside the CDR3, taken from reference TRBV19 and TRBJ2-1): DGGITQSPKYLFRKEGQNVTLSCEQNLNHDAMYWYRQDPGQGLRLIYYSQIVNDFQKGDIAEGYSVSREKKESFPLTVTSAQKNPTAFYLCASSPQQGAREQFFGPGTRLTVL.

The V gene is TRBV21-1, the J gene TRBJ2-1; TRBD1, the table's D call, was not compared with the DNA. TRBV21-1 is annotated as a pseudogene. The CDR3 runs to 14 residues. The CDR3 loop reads CASSKEGQGVVRVF. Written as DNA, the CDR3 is TGTGCCAGCAGCAAAGAGGGACAGGGAGTAGTCAGGGTCTTC.

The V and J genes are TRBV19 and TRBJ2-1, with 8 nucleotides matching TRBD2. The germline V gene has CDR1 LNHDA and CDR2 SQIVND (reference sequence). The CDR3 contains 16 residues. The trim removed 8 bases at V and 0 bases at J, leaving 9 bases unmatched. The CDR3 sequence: CASRPRGGSSYNEQFF. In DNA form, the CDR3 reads TGTGCCAGTCGTCCCCGGGGGGGGAGCTCCTACAATGAGCAGTTCTTC.

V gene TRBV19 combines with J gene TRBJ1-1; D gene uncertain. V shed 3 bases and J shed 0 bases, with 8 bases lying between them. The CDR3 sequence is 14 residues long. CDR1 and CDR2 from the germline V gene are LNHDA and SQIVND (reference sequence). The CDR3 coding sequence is TGTGCCAGTAGTATCGGGGTCGTGAACACTGAAGCTTTCTTT. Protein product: CASSIGVVNTEAFF.

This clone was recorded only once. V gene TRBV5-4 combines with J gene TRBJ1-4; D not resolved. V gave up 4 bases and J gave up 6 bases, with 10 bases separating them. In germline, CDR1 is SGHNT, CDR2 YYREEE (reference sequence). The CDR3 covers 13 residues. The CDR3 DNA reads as TGTGCCAGCAGCACCGCGCAGGATGAAAAACTGTTTTTT. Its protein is CASSTAQDEKLFF.

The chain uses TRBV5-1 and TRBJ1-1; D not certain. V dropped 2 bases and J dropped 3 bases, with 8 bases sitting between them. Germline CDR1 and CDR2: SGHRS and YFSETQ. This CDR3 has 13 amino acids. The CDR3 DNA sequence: TGCGCCAGCAGCTTCGGTTCGGACACTGAAGCTTTCTTT. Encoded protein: CASSFGSDTEAFF.

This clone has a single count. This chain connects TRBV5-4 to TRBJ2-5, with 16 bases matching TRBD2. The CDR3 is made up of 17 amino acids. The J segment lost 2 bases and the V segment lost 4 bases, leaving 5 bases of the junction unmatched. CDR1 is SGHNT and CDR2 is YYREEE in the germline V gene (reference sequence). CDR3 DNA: TGTGCCAGCAGCCCACCGGGACTAGCGGGGGGGCAAGAGACCCAGTACTTC. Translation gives CASSPPGLAGGQETQYF.